Listed below are T cell receptor beta chains from one sample, sequenced in a study of shared clonotypes between healthy human individuals. Assay: immunoSEQ multiplex PCR; the TCRdb copy retains only in-frame clones and omits some. There are fewer than 3 million clones in the sample; 85% to 95% occur only once, and 0.37% lies in the top ten. Material for sequencing was naive CD4+ T cells from PBMCs. Receptors originate from a man younger than 35 in good health. Some clones in this sample may be carry-over from other donors' samples. The CDR3 runs from the conserved cysteine through the conserved F or W. Fields, in order: D gene, J gene, V gene, CDR3 protein. D genes are given only for firm matches.

d_gene: NA; j_gene: TRBJ1-2; v_gene: TRBV7-6; CDR3aa: CASSLGRGNGYTF
d_gene: NA; j_gene: TRBJ2-7; v_gene: TRBV7-9; CDR3aa: CASSSSSYEQYF
d_gene: TRBD1; j_gene: TRBJ2-7; v_gene: TRBV6-1; CDR3aa: CASSERFGTGTVGEQYF
d_gene: NA; j_gene: TRBJ2-3; v_gene: TRBV4-2; CDR3aa: CASSQGTGLRTDTQYF
d_gene: NA; j_gene: TRBJ2-1; v_gene: TRBV5-1; CDR3aa: CASSLASQDNEQFF
d_gene: TRBD1; j_gene: TRBJ1-5; v_gene: TRBV27; CDR3aa: CASRPGQRDVWSNQPQHF
d_gene: NA; j_gene: TRBJ2-6; v_gene: TRBV5-1; CDR3aa: CASKDSGANVLTF
d_gene: NA; j_gene: TRBJ1-4; v_gene: TRBV25-1; CDR3aa: CASSNPGGAGEKLFF
d_gene: NA; j_gene: TRBJ1-3; v_gene: TRBV2; CDR3aa: CASAKDHGNTIYF
d_gene: TRBD2; j_gene: TRBJ2-1; v_gene: TRBV4-1; CDR3aa: CASSRTPGGSPGLAINNEQFF
d_gene: TRBD2; j_gene: TRBJ2-3; v_gene: TRBV7-2; CDR3aa: CASSFGTSGGDTQYF
d_gene: NA; j_gene: TRBJ2-3; v_gene: TRBV11-1; CDR3aa: CASSPRTLTPTQYF
d_gene: TRBD1; j_gene: TRBJ2-7; v_gene: TRBV19; CDR3aa: CASSGEQGPYEQYF
d_gene: NA; j_gene: TRBJ2-3; v_gene: TRBV5-1; CDR3aa: CASSWVERVSTDTQYF
d_gene: NA; j_gene: TRBJ2-7; v_gene: TRBV18; CDR3aa: CASSPQEGAGYEQYF